This T cell receptor (beta chain) comes out of a study of cytomegalovirus exposure and HLA in healthy donors. This clone has only one observation. The junction had 10 bases not matched to a gene; V was cut back by 8 bases and J by 0 bases. CDR1 and CDR2 (germline): SNHLY, FYNNEI. The CDR3 loop spans 17 amino acids. Clones were read by immunoSEQ multiplex PCR, and TCRdb kept only the in-frame ones, dropping some. The profile covers some 150,000 clones, with just under 90% appearing a single time and roughly 6.5% taken by the ten largest. The source material was PBMCs. The source of this sequence is a woman aged 25 to 39 in good health and CMV-seropositive. The chain carries TRBV2 and TRBJ2-6, with TRBD1 matching 7 bases. As DNA, the CDR3 is TGTGCCAGCTTGGTTAGGGGGCCACGCTCTGGGGCCAACGTCCTGACTTTC. Its protein is CASLVRGPRSGANVLTF. The whole variable domain, filled in from reference TRBV2 and TRBJ2-6, reads EPEVTQTPSHQVTQMGQEVILRCVPISNHLYFYWYRQILGQKVEFLVSFYNNEISEKSEIFDDQFSVERPDGSNFTLKIRSTKLEDSAMYFCASLVRGPRSGANVLTFGAGSRLTVL.